This section outlines one TCR beta chain sequence together with its context. These data are taken from a study of Ad26.COV2.S vaccination and SARS-CoV-2 variants. Treatment of the sample: some 20 received Ad26.COV2.S at low or high dose, single or two shots; several received placebo; per-sample allocation not given. Day 63 after the first injection of vaccine or placebo was the sampling time. The CDR3 totals 13 residues. V was trimmed by 7 bases and J by 2 bases, leaving 11 bases between them. Germline CDR1 and CDR2: MNHEY and SVGAGI. Data came from immunoSEQ multiplex PCR; TCRdb stores just in-frame clones and leaves some out. The sample consists of 350,000 to 500,000 clones, over 75% of them appearing once.

This sequence originates from a person between 18 and 60 years old who received the Ad26.COV2.S COVID-19 vaccine or a placebo. The chain couples TRBV6-5 to TRBJ1-1; weak D call: TRBD1 (5 bases). The sequences come from peripheral blood, collected in a trial of Ad26.COV2.S vaccine versus placebo. CDR3 DNA sequence: TGTGCCAGCATTGCGACAGCAAACACTGAAGCTTTCTTT. Protein: CASIATANTEAFF.